Listed here are 24 T cell receptor beta chains from one sample, sequenced in a study of T cell repertoires in ileal Crohn's disease. Sequencing was performed with immunoSEQ multiplex PCR; in TCRdb, only in-frame clones are kept and a portion is missing. Counted here are about 59,000 clones, 85% to 90% occurring once; the ten biggest clones make up about 2%. Time point of the sample: neoterminal ileum biopsy at postoperative endoscopy, about 6 months after surgery. The sample comprised ileal tissue. The receptors were gathered from an adult with Crohn's disease.

The chain couples TRBV11-2 to TRBJ2-5; no clear D gene. Germline assignment: CDR1 SGHAT and CDR2 FQNNGV. CDR3 length: 12 amino acids. Deletions cut 3 bases from V and 5 bases from J, with 7 bases between. CDR3 in DNA: TGTGCCAGCAGCTTCCCGGGTGAGACCCAGTACTTC. Protein sequence: CASSFPGETQYF.

This clone came up a few times. The chain joins TRBV30 to TRBJ2-5; 7 bases line up with TRBD1. After removal of 0 bases from V and 5 bases from J, the junction contained 0 bases not matched to a gene. There are 12 residues in the CDR3. The germline CDR1 and CDR2 sequences are GTSNPN and SVGIG (reference sequence). In nucleotides, the CDR3 is TGTGCCTGGAGTGTACAGGGGGAGACCCAGTACTTC. Translation gives CAWSVQGETQYF.

The chain links TRBV21-1 to TRBJ1-1. TRBV21-1 is a pseudogene locus. This CDR3 has 15 amino acids. In DNA, the CDR3 is TGTGCCAGCAATCTAGCAGACTCACCGAACACTGAAGCTTTCTTT. Its protein product is CASNLADSPNTEAFF.

The rearrangement uses TRBV5-6 and TRBJ1-1; D is perhaps TRBD1 (6 bases). Trimming took off 4 bases at V and 1 base at J, with 11 bases between the two ends. Germline-derived CDR1 and CDR2 are SGHDT and YYEEEE. There are 14 residues in the CDR3. The CDR3 bases are TGTGCCAGCAGCCACCCGGGACAGAACACTGAAGCTTTCTTT. As protein: CASSHPGQNTEAFF.

The V gene is TRBV11-2, the J gene TRBJ2-7, with D perhaps matching TRBD1 (6 bases). Germline V gene sequence: CDR1 SGHAT, CDR2 FQNNGV. V was trimmed by 1 base and J by 4 bases, leaving 14 bases between them. The CDR3 is 15 amino acids. The CDR3 spells CASSLAGDTLYEQYV. The CDR3 DNA reads TGTGCCAGCAGCTTAGCTGGGGACACTTTGTACGAGCAGTACGTC.

V gene TRBV27 combines with J gene TRBJ2-7; 8 bases are shared with TRBD1. The CDR3 spans 14 residues. Germline trimming cut 6 bases from V and 0 bases from J; bases unmatched to any gene: 4. Germline CDR1 reads MNHEY; CDR2 reads SMNVEV (reference sequence). DNA of the CDR3: TGTGCCAGCAGAACGACAGGGGACTCCTACGAGCAGTACGTC. This codes for CASRTTGDSYEQYV.

This clone was observed once. V is TRBV27 and J is TRBJ2-7; possibly TRBD2 for D (5 bases). The germline V gene has CDR1 MNHEY and CDR2 SMNVEV (reference sequence). The CDR3 sequence is 11 residues long. V was pared by 5 bases and J by 5 bases, with 7 bases between. CDR3 amino acids: CASSDGDEQYF. In DNA form, the CDR3 reads TGTGCCAGCAGTGACGGGGACGAGCAGTACTTC.

The gene calls are TRBV19 and TRBJ1-1; 12 positions match TRBD1. The CDR3 is 13 amino acids. The junction had 4 bases not matched to a gene; V was cut back by 8 bases and J by 6 bases. The germline CDR1 and CDR2 sequences are LNHDA and SQIVND (reference sequence). CDR3 region: CASGTGGGPEAFF. The CDR3 DNA reads as TGTGCCAGTGGGACAGGGGGCGGGCCTGAAGCTTTCTTT.

The sample holds a few counts of this clone. The CDR3 DNA is TGTGCCTGGACCCGGGGACAGGGGGATCAGCCCCAGCATTTT. Translation: CAWTRGQGDQPQHF. The V call is TRBV30, the J call TRBJ1-5; 11 nucleotides line up with TRBD1. This CDR3 has 14 amino acids. Germline CDR1 GTSNPN, CDR2 SVGIG (reference sequence). With V trimmed by 4 bases and J by 5 bases, 4 bases remained unmatched.

This chain links TRBV6-1 with TRBJ1-5; D is perhaps TRBD1 (5 bases). Germline V gives CDR1 MNHNS, CDR2 SASEGT. CDR3 size: 14 residues. Trimming cost V 9 bases and J 1 base, with 13 bases left between them. CDR3 in DNA: TGTGCCAGTTTTCGGGACTTGAGCAATCAGCCCCAGCATTTT. Translated, it gives CASFRDLSNQPQHF.

V is TRBV10-2 and J is TRBJ1-2; D is ambiguous. Germline V CDR1 and CDR2: WSHSY, SAAADI. Trimming stripped 0 bases from V and 6 bases from J, with 14 bases between. This CDR3 spans 15 amino acids. CDR3 loop: CASSESTRQRDGYTF. CDR3 in DNA: TGCGCCAGCAGTGAGTCGACGAGGCAGCGAGATGGCTACACCTTC.

In its sample, this clone was seen once. CDR3 coding DNA: TGTGCCAGCAGCGCCTCACCAGGGGGCGGTGGCTACACCTTC. Translating gives CASSASPGGGGYTF. V usage is TRBV9 and J usage is TRBJ1-2; 8 bases map to TRBD1. CDR3 length equals 14 residues. Per the germline V gene, CDR1 is SGDLS and CDR2 is YYNGEE. V gave up 3 bases and J gave up 7 bases; unmatched junction bases: 8.

This chain uses TRBV11-1 with TRBJ1-1, with D tentatively TRBD1 (5 bases). V dropped 3 bases and J dropped 5 bases, with 13 bases sitting between them. Germline assignment: CDR1 SGHAT and CDR2 FQDESV (reference sequence). The CDR3 is 14 amino acids. CDR3 in DNA: TGTGCCAGCAGCTTTAGCAGGGTTCGGACTGAAGCTTTCTTT. Its protein is CASSFSRVRTEAFF.

This clone appeared a few times. The rearrangement links TRBV18 to TRBJ1-1; D unresolved. The ends were cut back, 0 bases at V and 4 bases at J, with 9 bases in the middle. The CDR3 is 14 amino acids. Germline V lookup: CDR1 KGHSH, CDR2 LQKENI. In DNA form, the CDR3 reads TGTGCCAGCTCACCACCGTCGCGGATCACTGAAGCTTTCTTT. Translated, it gives CASSPPSRITEAFF.

V is TRBV9 and J is TRBJ2-1; D possibly corresponds to TRBD1 (5 bases). Germline CDR1 SGDLS, CDR2 YYNGEE. Trimming removed 4 bases from V and 5 bases from J, with 19 bases in between. The CDR3 has 16 residues. The CDR3 DNA reads TGTGCCAGCAGCTTTCCCGTTGACAGCCACCACAATGAGCAGTTCTTC. Protein product: CASSFPVDSHHNEQFF.

The CDR3 region has the DNA TGTGCCAGCAAAACCGGGACAGCCTATAATTCACCCCTCCACTTT. This codes for CASKTGTAYNSPLHF. The rearrangement joins TRBV27 to TRBJ1-6; 7 bases map to TRBD1. V shed 7 bases, J shed 2 bases, and the junction held 5 bases outside the gene matches. The germline V gene has CDR1 MNHEY and CDR2 SMNVEV (reference sequence). The length of the CDR3 is 15 residues.

Note on this clone: Mismatch with germline at one junction end may stem from a read error. The chain joins TRBV5-4 to TRBJ1-1; 7 bases fit TRBD1. Germline V gene sequence: CDR1 SGHNT, CDR2 YYREEE (reference sequence). This CDR3 contains 14 residues. This CDR3 is CASSLDRGETGAFF. The CDR3 bases are TGTGCCAGCAGCTTGGACAGGGGAGAAACTGGAGCTTTCTTT. The variable domain in full, with the rest retrieved from reference TRBV5-4 and TRBJ1-1, is ETGVTQSPTHLIKTRGQQVTLRCSSQSGHNTVSWYQQALGQGPQFIFQYYREEENGRGNFPPRFSGLQFPNYSSELNVNALELDDSALYLCASSLDRGETGAFFGQGTRLTVV.

The rearrangement links TRBV2 to TRBJ1-4; D may be TRBD1 (5 bases). Germline CDR1 SNHLY, CDR2 FYNNEI. Trimming stripped 6 bases from V and 0 bases from J, with 11 bases between. The CDR3 spans 15 residues. Written as DNA, the CDR3 is TGTGCCAGCAGCAAGGGGTTTTCAACTAATGAAAAACTGTTTTTT. This codes for CASSKGFSTNEKLFF.

V gene TRBV5-1 combines with J gene TRBJ2-5; D gene ambiguous. V dropped 0 bases and J dropped 4 bases, with 10 bases sitting between them. Germline CDR1 reads SGHRS; CDR2 reads YFSETQ. CDR3 length equals 14 residues. The CDR3 region has the DNA TGCGCCAGCAGCTTGGGTCCGGTTGGAGAGACCCAGTACTTC. The encoded protein is CASSLGPVGETQYF.

The chain couples TRBV2 to TRBJ2-2, with TRBD1 matching 7 bases. The CDR3 consists of 14 residues. Trimming took 6 bases from V and 0 from J; bases not matched to a gene: 1. Germline-derived CDR1 and CDR2 are SNHLY and FYNNEI. The CDR3 coding sequence is TGTGCCAGCAGGACAGGGACGAACACCGGGGAGCTGTTTTTT. This encodes CASRTGTNTGELFF.

This chain links TRBV2 with TRBJ1-5, with D possibly matching TRBD1 (5 bases). V lost 3 bases to trimming and J lost 7 bases, with 10 bases between them. This CDR3 region has 13 residues. Germline V gene sequence: CDR1 SNHLY, CDR2 FYNNEI. In nucleotides, the CDR3 is TGTGCCAGCAGTGACCAGGGAGGGCAGCCCCAGCATTTT. Residues: CASSDQGGQPQHF.

V usage is TRBV5-6 and J usage is TRBJ1-2, with 9 bases matching TRBD1. The junction had 7 bases not matched to a gene; V was cut back by 0 bases and J by 4 bases. The CDR3 spans 16 residues. Germline CDR1 and CDR2: SGHDT and YYEEEE. This CDR3 is CASSLAPGQGSYGYTF. The CDR3, as DNA: TGTGCCAGCAGCTTGGCCCCGGGACAGGGTTCCTATGGCTACACCTTC.

J is TRBJ1-2 and V is TRBV6-5; TRBD1 matches at 7 bases. This CDR3 comprises 11 residues. Germline-derived CDR1 and CDR2 are MNHEY and SVGAGI. J gave up 7 bases and V 8 bases, and 4 bases lay outside the gene matches. DNA of the CDR3: TGTGCCAGCTGTCACAGGGGTGGCTACACCTTC. Encoded protein: CASCHRGGYTF.

The chain has TRBV5-1 and TRBJ2-5; possible D gene TRBD1, 5 bases. CDR1 is SGHRS, CDR2 YFSETQ, per germline. V was shortened by 1 base and J by 0 bases, with 10 bases between the two germline ends. The CDR3 spans 15 residues. CDR3 nucleotides: TGCGCCAGCAGCTTGTGGGCAGGGCACCAAGAGACCCAGTACTTC. Amino acids: CASSLWAGHQETQYF.